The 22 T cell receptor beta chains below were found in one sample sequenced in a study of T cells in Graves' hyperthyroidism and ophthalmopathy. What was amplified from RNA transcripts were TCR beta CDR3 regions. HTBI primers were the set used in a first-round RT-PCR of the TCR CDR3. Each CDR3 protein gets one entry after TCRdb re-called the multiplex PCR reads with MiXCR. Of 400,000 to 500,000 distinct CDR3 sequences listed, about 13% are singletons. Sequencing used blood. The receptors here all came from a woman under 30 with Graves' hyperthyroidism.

The CDR3 loop reads CATSRDTSNTEAFF. The CDR3 nucleotides read TGTGCCACCAGCAGAGACACTTCGAACACTGAAGCTTTCTTT. J is TRBJ1-1 and V is TRBV15, with D unclear. The germline gives CDR1 LNHNV, CDR2 YYDKDF (reference sequence). The germline V and J ends were trimmed by 0 bases and 1 base, with 6 bases remaining between them. CDR3 size: 14 residues. Looking up the rest from reference TRBV15 and TRBJ1-1 gives the full variable domain: DAMVIQNPRYQVTQFGKPVTLSCSQTLNHNVMYWYQQKSSQAPKLLFHYYDKDFNNEADTPDNFQSRRPNTSFCFLDIRSPGLGDTAMYLCATSRDTSNTEAFFGQGTRLTVV.

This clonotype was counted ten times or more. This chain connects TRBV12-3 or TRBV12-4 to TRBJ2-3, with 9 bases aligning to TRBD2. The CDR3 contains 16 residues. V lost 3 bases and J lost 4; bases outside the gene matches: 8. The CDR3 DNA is TGTGCCAGCAGTTTTGGTAGCGGGAGCCTCGCAGATACGCAGTATTTT. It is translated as CASSFGSGSLADTQYF.

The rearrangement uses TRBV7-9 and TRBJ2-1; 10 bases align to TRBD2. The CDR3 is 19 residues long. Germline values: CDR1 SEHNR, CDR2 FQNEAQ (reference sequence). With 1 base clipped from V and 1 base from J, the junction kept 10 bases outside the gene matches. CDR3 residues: CASSLVQREGLWSYNEQFF. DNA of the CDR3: TGTGCCAGCAGCTTAGTCCAGCGGGAGGGCCTGTGGTCCTACAATGAGCAGTTCTTC.

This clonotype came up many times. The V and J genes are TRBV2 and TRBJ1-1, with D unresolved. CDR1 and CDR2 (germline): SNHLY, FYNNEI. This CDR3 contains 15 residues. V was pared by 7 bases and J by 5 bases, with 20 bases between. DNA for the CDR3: TGTGCCAGCACCATGGAAAAGGGCCGTTTGACTGAAGCTTTCTTT. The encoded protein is CASTMEKGRLTEAFF. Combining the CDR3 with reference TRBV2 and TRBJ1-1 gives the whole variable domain EPEVTQTPSHQVTQMGQEVILRCVPISNHLYFYWYRQILGQKVEFLVSFYNNEISEKSEIFDDQFSVERPDGSNFTLKIRSTKLEDSAMYFCASTMEKGRLTEAFFGQGTRLTVV.

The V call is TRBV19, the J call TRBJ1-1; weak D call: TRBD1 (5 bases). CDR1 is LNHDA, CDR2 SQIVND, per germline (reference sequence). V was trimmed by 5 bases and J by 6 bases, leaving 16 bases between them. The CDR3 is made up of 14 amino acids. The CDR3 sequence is CASSLRPRGAEAFF. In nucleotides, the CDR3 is TGTGCCAGTAGTCTTCGACCGAGGGGCGCTGAAGCTTTCTTT.

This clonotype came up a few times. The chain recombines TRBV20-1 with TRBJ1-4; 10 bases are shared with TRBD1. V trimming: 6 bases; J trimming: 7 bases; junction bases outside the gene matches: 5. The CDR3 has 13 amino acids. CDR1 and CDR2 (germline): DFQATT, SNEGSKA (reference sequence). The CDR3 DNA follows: TGCAGTGCCCCGGGACAGGGGAGTGAAAAACTGTTTTTT. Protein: CSAPGQGSEKLFF.

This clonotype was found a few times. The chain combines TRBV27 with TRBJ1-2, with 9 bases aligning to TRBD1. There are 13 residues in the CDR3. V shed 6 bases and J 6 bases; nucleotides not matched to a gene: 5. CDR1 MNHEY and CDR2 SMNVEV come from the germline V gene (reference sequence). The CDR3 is CASSWTGVDGYTF. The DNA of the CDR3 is TGTGCCAGCAGCTGGACAGGGGTCGATGGCTACACCTTC.

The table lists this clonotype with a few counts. This chain's CDR3 is CATGRQGNTEAFF. The CDR3 DNA reads TGTGCCACCGGCCGCCAGGGGAACACTGAAGCTTTCTTT. V and J are TRBV15 and TRBJ1-1; D might be TRBD1 (5 bases). Germline V CDR1 and CDR2: LNHNV, YYDKDF (reference sequence). The CDR3 contains 13 residues. Trimming removed 8 bases from V and 1 base from J, with 11 bases in between. The full variable domain, rest sourced from reference TRBV15 and TRBJ1-1, is DAMVIQNPRYQVTQFGKPVTLSCSQTLNHNVMYWYQQKSSQAPKLLFHYYDKDFNNEADTPDNFQSRRPNTSFCFLDIRSPGLGDTAMYLCATGRQGNTEAFFGQGTRLTVV.

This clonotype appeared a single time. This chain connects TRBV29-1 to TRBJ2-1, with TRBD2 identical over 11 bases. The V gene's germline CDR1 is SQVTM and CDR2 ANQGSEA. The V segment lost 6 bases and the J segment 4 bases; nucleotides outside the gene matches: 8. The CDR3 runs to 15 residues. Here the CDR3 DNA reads TGCAGCGTCGATACTAGCGGGAGCGGGTACAATGAGCAGTTCTTC. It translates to CSVDTSGSGYNEQFF.

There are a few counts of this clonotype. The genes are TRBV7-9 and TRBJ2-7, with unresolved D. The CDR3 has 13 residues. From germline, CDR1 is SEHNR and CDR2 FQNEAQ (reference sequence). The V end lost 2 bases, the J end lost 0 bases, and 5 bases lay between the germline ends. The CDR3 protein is CASSLSVSYEQYF. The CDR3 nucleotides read TGTGCCAGCAGCTTATCTGTCTCCTACGAGCAGTACTTC.

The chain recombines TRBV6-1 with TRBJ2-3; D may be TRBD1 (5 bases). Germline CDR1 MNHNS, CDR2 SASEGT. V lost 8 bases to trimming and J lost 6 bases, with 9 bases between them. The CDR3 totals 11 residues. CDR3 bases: TGTGCCAGCTCGACAGAGGATACGCAGTATTTT. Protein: CASSTEDTQYF.

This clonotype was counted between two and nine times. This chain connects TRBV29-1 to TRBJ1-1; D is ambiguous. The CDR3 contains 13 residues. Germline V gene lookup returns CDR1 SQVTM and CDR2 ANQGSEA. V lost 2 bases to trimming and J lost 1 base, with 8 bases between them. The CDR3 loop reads CSVEKDRNTEAFF. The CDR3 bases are TGCAGCGTTGAAAAGGACCGGAACACTGAAGCTTTCTTT.

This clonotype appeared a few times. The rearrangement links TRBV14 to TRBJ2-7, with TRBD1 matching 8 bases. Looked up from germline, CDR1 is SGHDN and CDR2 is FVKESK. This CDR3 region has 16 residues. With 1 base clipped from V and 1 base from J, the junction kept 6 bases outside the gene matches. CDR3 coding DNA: TGTGCCAGCAGCCAAGGTAGTGGACAGGGTTCCTACGAGCAGTACTTC. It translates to CASSQGSGQGSYEQYF.

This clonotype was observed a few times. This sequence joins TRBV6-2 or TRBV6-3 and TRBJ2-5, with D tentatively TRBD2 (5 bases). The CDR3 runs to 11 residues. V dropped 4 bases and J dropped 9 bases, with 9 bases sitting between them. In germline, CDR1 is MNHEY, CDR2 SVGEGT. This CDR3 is CASSFGLSQYF. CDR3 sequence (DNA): TGTGCCAGCAGTTTCGGACTGTCCCAGTACTTC.

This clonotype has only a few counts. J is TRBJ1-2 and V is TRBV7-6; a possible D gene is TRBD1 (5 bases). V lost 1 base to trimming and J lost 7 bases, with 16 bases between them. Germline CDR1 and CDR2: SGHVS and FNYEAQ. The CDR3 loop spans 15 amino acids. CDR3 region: CASSLVERSGSGYTF. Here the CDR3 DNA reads TGTGCCAGCAGCTTAGTGGAACGCTCAGGGAGTGGCTACACCTTC. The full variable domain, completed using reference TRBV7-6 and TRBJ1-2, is GAGVSQSPRYKVTKRGQDVALRCDPISGHVSLYWYRQALGQGPEFLTYFNYEAQQDKSGLPNDRFSAERPEGSISTLTIQRTEQRDSAMYRCASSLVERSGSGYTFGSGTRLTVV.

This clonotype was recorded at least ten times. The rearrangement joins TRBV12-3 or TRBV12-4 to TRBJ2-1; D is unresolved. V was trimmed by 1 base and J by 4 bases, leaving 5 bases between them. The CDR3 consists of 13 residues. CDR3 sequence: CASSLGLYNEQFF. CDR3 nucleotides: TGTGCCAGCAGTTTAGGACTGTACAATGAGCAGTTCTTC.

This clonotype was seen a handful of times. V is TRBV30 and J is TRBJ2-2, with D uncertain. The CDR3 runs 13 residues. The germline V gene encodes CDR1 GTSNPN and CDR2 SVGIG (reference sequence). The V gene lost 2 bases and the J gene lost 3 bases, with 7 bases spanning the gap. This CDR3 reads CAWSLWDTGELFF. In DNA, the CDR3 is TGTGCCTGGAGTCTCTGGGACACCGGGGAGCTGTTTTTT.

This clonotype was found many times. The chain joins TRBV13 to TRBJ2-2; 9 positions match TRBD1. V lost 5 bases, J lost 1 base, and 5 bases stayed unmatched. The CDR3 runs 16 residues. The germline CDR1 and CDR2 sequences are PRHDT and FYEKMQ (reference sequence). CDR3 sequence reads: CASSPEGQGNTGELFF. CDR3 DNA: TGTGCCAGCAGCCCAGAGGGACAGGGGAACACCGGGGAGCTGTTTTTT.

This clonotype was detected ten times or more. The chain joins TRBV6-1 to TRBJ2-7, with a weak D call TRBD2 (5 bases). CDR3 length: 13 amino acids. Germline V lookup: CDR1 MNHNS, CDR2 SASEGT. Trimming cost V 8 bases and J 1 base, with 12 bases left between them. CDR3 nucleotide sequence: TGTGCCAGCGCCGAGGGCTCGTCCTACGAGCAGTACTTC. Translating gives CASAEGSSYEQYF.

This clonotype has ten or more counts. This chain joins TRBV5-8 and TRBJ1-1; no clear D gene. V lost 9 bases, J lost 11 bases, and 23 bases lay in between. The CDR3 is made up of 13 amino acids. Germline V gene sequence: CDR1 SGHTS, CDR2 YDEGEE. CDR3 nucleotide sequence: TGTGCCATCCGAAGGTCCTTGGGAAGTTTTGCTTTCTTT. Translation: CAIRRSLGSFAFF. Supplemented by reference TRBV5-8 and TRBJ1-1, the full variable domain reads EAGVTQSPTHLIKTRGQQATLRCSPISGHTSVYWYQQALGLGLQFLLWYDEGEERNRGNFPPRFSGRQFPNYSSELNVNALELEDSALYLCAIRRSLGSFAFFGQGTRLTVV.

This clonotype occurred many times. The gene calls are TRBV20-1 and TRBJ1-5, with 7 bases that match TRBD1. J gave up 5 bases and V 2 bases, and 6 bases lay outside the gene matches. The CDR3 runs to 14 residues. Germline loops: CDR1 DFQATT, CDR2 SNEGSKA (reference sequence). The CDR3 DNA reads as TGCAGTGCTAGAACAGGGGCTTGGGATCAGCCCCAGCATTTT. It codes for CSARTGAWDQPQHF.

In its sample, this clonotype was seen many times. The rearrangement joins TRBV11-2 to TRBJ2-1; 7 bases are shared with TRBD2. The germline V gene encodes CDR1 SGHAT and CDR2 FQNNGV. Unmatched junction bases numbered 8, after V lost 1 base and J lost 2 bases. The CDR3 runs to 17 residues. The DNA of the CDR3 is TGTGCCAGCAGCTTAGTTATGGGGGGGGACGCCTACAATGAGCAGTTCTTC. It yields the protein CASSLVMGGDAYNEQFF.